Only one count was recorded for the clone carrying this T cell receptor (beta chain). These data are taken from a study of blood T cell repertoires in COVID-19. Study summary: Cohort 3 donors counted as recovered after two negative PCRs, clearance, or resolved symptoms. PBMCs, B-cell-depleted T cells, or T cells provided the cDNA or gDNA that made up the material.

Trimming stripped 7 bases from V and 4 bases from J, with 7 bases between. The CDR3 is 11 residues long. Participants spanned ages roughly 18 to 90 years and resided in about 25 US areas. Participants' reported clinical history set cohort assignment. The table came from immunoSEQ multiplex PCR; TCRdb's copy has only in-frame clones and leaves some out. This table holds over 250,000 clones, around 89% found once. This TCR was recovered from a woman in her sixties in a cohort exposed to, infected with or recovered from COVID-19 (not recorded which). Specimen: PBMCs or T cells enriched from blood (not recorded which). The chain carries TRBV12-3 or TRBV12-4 and TRBJ2-5; a weak D match, TRBD2 (6 bases). Here the CDR3 reads CASMGGETQYF. CDR3 DNA: TGTGCCAGCATGGGGGGAGAGACCCAGTACTTC.